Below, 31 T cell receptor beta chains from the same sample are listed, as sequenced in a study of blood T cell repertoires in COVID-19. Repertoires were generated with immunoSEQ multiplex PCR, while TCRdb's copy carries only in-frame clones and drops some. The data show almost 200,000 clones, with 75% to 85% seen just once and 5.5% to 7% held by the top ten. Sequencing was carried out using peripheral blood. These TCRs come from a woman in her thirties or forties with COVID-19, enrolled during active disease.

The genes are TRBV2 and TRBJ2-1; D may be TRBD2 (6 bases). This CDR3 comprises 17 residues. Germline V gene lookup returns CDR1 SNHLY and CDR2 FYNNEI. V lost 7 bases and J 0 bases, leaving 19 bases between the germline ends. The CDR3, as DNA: TGTGCCAGCACCCCCCTCGGGAGCGGTAGCTCCTACAATGAGCAGTTCTTC. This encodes CASTPLGSGSSYNEQFF.

This CDR3 reads CASSDLPGGSYGYTF. In DNA, the CDR3 is TGTGCCAGCAGCGACCTCCCCGGGGGATCTTATGGCTACACCTTC. The gene calls are TRBV11-2 and TRBJ1-2, with D possibly being TRBD1 (5 bases). Germline values: CDR1 SGHAT, CDR2 FQNNGV. V was pared by 5 bases and J by 5 bases, with 18 bases between. The CDR3 spans 15 residues.

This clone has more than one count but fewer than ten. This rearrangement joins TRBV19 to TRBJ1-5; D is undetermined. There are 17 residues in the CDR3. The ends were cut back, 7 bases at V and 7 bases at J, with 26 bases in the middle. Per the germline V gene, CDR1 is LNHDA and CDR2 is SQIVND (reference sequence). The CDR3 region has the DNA TGTGCCAGTACTCCCCCCCGCGGTCCCACACGACCACAGCCCCAGCATTTT. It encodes CASTPPRGPTRPQPQHF.

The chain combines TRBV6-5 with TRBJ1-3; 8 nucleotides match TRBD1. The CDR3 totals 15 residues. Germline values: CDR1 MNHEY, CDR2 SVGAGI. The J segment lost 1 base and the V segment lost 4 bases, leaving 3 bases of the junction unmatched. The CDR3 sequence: CASSSDRASGNTIYF. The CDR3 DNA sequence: TGTGCCAGCAGTTCGGACAGGGCTTCTGGAAACACCATATATTTT.

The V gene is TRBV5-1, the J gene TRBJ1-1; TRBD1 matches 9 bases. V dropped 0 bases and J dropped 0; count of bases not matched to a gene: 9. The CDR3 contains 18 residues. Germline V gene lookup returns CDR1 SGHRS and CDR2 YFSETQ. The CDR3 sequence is CASSLEGTGLAMNTEAFF. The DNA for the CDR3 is TGCGCCAGCAGCTTGGAGGGGACAGGGCTCGCCATGAACACTGAAGCTTTCTTT. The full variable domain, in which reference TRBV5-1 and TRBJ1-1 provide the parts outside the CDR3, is KAGVTQTPRYLIKTRGQQVTLSCSPISGHRSVSWYQQTPGQGLQFLFEYFSETQRNKGNFPGRFSGRQFSNSRSEMNVSTLELGDSALYLCASSLEGTGLAMNTEAFFGQGTRLTVV.

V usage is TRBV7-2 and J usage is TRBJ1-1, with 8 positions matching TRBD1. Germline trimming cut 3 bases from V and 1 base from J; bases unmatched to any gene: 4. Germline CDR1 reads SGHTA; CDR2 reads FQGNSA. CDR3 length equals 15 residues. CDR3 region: CASSFAGQANTEAFF. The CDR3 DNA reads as TGTGCCAGCAGCTTCGCGGGACAGGCGAACACTGAAGCTTTCTTT.

The CDR3 protein is CASSTRVTDTQYF. Written as DNA, the CDR3 is TGTGCCAGTAGTACGCGGGTAACAGATACGCAGTATTTT. The chain links TRBV19 to TRBJ2-3, with D tentatively TRBD2 (5 bases). V was trimmed by 4 bases and J by 3 bases, leaving 8 bases between them. The germline V gene has CDR1 LNHDA and CDR2 SQIVND (reference sequence). CDR3 length equals 13 residues.

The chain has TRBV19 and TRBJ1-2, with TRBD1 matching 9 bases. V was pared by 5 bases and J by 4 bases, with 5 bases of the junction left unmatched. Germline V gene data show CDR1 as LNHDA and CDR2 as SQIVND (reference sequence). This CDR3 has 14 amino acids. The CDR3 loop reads CASSWGQGGYGYTF. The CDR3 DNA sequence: TGTGCCAGTAGTTGGGGACAGGGCGGCTATGGCTACACCTTC.

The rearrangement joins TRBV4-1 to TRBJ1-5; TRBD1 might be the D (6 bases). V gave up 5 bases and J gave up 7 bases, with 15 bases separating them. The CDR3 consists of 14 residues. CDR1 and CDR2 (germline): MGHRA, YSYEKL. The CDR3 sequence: CASSSSGATQPQHF. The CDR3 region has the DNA TGCGCCAGCAGCTCATCAGGGGCTACACAGCCCCAGCATTTT.

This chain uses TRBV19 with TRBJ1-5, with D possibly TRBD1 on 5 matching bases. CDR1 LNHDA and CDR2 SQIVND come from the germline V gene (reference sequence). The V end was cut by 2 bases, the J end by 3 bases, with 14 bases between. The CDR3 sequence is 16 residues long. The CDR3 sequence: CASSINRDWYNQPQHF. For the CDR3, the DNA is TGTGCCAGTAGTATAAATAGGGACTGGTACAATCAGCCCCAGCATTTT.

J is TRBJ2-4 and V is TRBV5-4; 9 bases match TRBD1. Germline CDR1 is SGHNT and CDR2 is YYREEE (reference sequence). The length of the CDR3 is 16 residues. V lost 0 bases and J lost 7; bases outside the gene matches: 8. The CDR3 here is CASSLGGTGMGNIQYF. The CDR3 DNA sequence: TGTGCCAGCAGCTTGGGAGGGACAGGGATGGGGAACATTCAGTACTTC. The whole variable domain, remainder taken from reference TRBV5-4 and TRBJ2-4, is ETGVTQSPTHLIKTRGQQVTLRCSSQSGHNTVSWYQQALGQGPQFIFQYYREEENGRGNFPPRFSGLQFPNYSSELNVNALELDDSALYLCASSLGGTGMGNIQYFGAGTRLSVL.

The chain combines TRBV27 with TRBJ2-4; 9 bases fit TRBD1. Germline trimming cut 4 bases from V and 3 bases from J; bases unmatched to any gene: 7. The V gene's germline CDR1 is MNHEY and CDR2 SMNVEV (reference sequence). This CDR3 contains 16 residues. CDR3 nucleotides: TGTGCCAGCAGTTCTCATAAGGGACAGGGCAAAAACATTCAGTACTTC. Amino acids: CASSSHKGQGKNIQYF.

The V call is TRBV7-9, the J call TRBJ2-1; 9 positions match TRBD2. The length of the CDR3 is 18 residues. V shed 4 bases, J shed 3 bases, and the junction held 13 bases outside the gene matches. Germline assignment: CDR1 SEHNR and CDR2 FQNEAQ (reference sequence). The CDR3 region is CASSYHYSGLANYNEQFF. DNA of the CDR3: TGTGCCAGCAGCTACCACTACTCCGGACTAGCGAACTACAATGAGCAGTTCTTC.

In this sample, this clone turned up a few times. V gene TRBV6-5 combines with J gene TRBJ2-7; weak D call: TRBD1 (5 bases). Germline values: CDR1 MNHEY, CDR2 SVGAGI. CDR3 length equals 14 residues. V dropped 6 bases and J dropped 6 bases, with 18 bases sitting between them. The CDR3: CASSTGPGPSEQYF. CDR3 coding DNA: TGTGCCAGCAGCACCGGGCCAGGGCCCTCCGAGCAGTACTTC.

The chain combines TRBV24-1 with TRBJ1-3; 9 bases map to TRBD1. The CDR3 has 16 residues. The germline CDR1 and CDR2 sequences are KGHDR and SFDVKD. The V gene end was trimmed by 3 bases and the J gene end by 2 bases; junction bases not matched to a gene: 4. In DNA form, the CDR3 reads TGTGCCACCAGTGATAACAGGGGGCAGACTGGAAACACCATATATTTT. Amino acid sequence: CATSDNRGQTGNTIYF.

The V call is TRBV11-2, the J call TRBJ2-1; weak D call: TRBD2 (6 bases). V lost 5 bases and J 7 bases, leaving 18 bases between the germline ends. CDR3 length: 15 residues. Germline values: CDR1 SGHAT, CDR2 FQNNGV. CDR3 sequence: CASSPRAGSGNEQFF. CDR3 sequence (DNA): TGTGCCAGCAGCCCCCGCGCGGGATCAGGGAATGAGCAGTTCTTC.

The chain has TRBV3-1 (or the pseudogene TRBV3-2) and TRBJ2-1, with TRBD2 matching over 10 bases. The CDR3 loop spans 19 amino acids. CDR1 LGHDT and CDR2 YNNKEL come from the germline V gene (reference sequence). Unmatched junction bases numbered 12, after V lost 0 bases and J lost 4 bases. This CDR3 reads CASSQEGIAGGFLYNEQFF. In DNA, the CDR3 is TGTGCCAGCAGCCAAGAGGGGATAGCGGGAGGTTTCCTGTACAATGAGCAGTTCTTC.

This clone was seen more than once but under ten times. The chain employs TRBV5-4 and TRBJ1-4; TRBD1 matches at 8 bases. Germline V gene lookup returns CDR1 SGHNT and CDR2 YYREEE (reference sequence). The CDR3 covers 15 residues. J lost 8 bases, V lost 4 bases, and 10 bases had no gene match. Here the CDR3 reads CASSPSTGDYEKLFF. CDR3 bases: TGTGCCAGCAGCCCGTCGACAGGGGATTACGAAAAACTGTTTTTT.

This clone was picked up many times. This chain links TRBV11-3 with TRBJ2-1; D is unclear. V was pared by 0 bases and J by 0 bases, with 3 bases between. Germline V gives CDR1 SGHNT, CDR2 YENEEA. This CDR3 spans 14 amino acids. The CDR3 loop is CASSLDFSYNEQFF. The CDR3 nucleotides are TGTGCCAGCAGCTTAGACTTCTCCTACAATGAGCAGTTCTTC.

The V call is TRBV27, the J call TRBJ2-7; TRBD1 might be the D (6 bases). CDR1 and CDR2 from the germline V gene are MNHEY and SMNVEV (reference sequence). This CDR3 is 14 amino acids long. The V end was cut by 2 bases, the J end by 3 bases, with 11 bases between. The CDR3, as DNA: TGTGCCAGCAGTTTAGCCGGGACACTCTACGAGCAGTACTTC. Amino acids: CASSLAGTLYEQYF.

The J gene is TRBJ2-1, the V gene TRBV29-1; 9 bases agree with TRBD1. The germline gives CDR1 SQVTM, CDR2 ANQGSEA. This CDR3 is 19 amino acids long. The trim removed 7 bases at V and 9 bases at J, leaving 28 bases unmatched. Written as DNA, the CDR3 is TGCAGCGCCCGATCACGGGGACAGGGAATTCGAGGGAGGGCTAGTGAGCAGTTCTTC. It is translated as CSARSRGQGIRGRASEQFF.

The CDR3 loop is CASSQGTGSTYGYTF. DNA for the CDR3: TGTGCCAGCAGCCAAGGGACAGGGAGCACCTATGGCTACACCTTC. The chain uses TRBV3-1 (or the pseudogene TRBV3-2) and TRBJ1-2, with 8 positions matching TRBD1. CDR1 and CDR2 (germline): LGHDT, YNNKEL (reference sequence). V lost 1 base to trimming and J lost 4 bases; unmatched junction nucleotides: 5. CDR3 size: 15 residues.

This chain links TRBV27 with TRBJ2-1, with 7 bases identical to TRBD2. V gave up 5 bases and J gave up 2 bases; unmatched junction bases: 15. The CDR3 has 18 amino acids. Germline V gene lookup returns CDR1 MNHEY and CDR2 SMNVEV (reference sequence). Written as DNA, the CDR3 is TGTGCCAGCAGTAAACAAACGGATAGCGGGTCCCCCTACAATGAGCAGTTCTTC. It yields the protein CASSKQTDSGSPYNEQFF.

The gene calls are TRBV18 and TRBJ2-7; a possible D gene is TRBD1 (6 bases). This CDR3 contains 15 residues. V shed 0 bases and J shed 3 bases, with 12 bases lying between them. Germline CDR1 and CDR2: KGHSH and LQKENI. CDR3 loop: CASSPPSRTDYEQYF. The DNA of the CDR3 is TGTGCCAGCTCACCACCGTCAAGGACAGACTACGAGCAGTACTTC.

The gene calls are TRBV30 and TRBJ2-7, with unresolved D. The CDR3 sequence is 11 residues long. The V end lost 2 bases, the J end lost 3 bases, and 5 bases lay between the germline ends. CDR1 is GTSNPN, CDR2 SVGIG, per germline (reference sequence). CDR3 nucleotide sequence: TGTGCCTGGAGTTCGGTCTACGAGCAGTACTTC. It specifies CAWSSVYEQYF.

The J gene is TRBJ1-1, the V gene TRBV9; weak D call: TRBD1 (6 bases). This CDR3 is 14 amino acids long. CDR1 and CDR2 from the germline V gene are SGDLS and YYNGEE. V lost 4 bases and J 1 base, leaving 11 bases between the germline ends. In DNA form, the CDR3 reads TGTGCCAGCAGCTCCAGGGGAACGAACACTGAAGCTTTCTTT. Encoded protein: CASSSRGTNTEAFF.

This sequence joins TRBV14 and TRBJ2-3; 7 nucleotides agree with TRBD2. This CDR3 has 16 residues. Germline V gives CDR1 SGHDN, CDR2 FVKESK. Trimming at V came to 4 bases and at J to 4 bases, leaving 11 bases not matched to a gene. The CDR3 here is CASSPRGAGTPDTQYF. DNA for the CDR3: TGTGCCAGCAGCCCCCGGGGAGCGGGGACCCCAGATACGCAGTATTTT. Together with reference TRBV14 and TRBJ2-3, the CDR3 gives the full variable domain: EAGVTQFPSHSVIEKGQTVTLRCDPISGHDNLYWYRRVMGKEIKFLLHFVKESKQDESGMPNNRFLAERTGGTYSTLKVQPAELEDSGVYFCASSPRGAGTPDTQYFGPGTRLTVL.

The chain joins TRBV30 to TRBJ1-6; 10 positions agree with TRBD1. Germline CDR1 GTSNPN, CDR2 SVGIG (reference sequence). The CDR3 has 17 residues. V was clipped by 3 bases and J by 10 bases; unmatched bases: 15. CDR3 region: CAWRRSGDRGRGSPLHF. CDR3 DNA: TGTGCCTGGAGGCGTTCAGGGGACAGGGGAAGAGGATCACCCCTCCACTTT.

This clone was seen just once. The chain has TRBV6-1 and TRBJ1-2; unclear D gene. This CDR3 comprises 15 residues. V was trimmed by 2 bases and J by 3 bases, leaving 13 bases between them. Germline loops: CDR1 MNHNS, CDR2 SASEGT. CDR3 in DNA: TGTGCCAGCAGTGAATCTAGCGCAGGTCACTATGGCTACACCTTC. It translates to CASSESSAGHYGYTF.

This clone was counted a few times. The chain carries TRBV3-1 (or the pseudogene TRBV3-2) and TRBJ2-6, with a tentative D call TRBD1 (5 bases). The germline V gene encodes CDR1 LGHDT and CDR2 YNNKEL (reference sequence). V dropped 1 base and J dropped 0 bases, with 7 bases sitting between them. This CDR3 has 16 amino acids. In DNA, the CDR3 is TGTGCCAGCAGCCAAGGGGGCAGCTCTGGGGCCAACGTCCTGACTTTC. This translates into CASSQGGSSGANVLTF.

The CDR3 region has the DNA TGTGCCAGCAGCCCGCGGACTAGCGGGCTGTACCAAGAGACCCAGTACTTC. Translated: CASSPRTSGLYQETQYF. V is TRBV14 and J is TRBJ2-5; TRBD2 matches 11 bases. The V gene end was trimmed by 4 bases and the J gene end by 0 bases; junction bases not matched to a gene: 7. Germline V gives CDR1 SGHDN, CDR2 FVKESK. The length of the CDR3 is 17 residues.